This is a list of T cell receptor beta chains from one sample in a study of shared clonotypes between healthy human individuals. TCRdb's table, derived via immunoSEQ multiplex PCR, lists solely in-frame clones and lacks some. This table has approximately 500,000 clones, 90% to 96% appearing once. Source material: naive CD4+ T cells sorted from blood. These receptors all stem from a woman in her thirties in good health. Each CDR3 is given with its conserved first and last residue. The order of the fields is V gene, D gene, clone size, CDR3 length, J gene, CDR3 DNA, CDR3 protein. A D gene is named only where the DNA matches it firmly. Part of the rows lack a size; the others show once, few, many or a class for expanded clones.

V: TRBV28
D: NA
size: NA
length: 15
J: TRBJ2-7
DNA: TGTGCCAGCAGTTTATACACAGATTACGATATGGAGCAGTACTTC
CDR3: CASSLYTDYDMEQYF

V: TRBV7-8
D: NA
size: NA
length: 14
J: TRBJ1-6
DNA: TGTGCCAGCAGCTTACCGCGCGGGGCCTCACCCCTCCACTTT
CDR3: CASSLPRGASPLHF

V: TRBV28
D: TRBD2
size: NA
length: 14
J: TRBJ2-1
DNA: TGTGCCAGCCTAGCGGGCTCCTCCTACAATGAGCAGTTCTTC
CDR3: CASLAGSSYNEQFF

V: TRBV7-2
D: NA
size: NA
length: 17
J: TRBJ1-3
DNA: TGTGCCAGCAGCCCCCGCGGAGGGCAAGTGTCTGGAAACACCATATATTTT
CDR3: CASSPRGGQVSGNTIYF

V: TRBV5-1
D: NA
size: once
length: 15
J: TRBJ1-6
DNA: TGCGCCAGCTCCGGAGAGGCTCCGGGTAATTCACCCCTCCACTTT
CDR3: CASSGEAPGNSPLHF

V: TRBV7-2
D: NA
size: NA
length: 12
J: TRBJ2-7
DNA: TGTGCCAGCAGCCACAGGGTCTACGAGCAGTACTTC
CDR3: CASSHRVYEQYF

V: TRBV29-1
D: NA
size: NA
length: 15
J: TRBJ2-1
DNA: TGCAGCGTTGAAGGACTTAGGCCGGGTGGTGGAGGGCAGTTCTTC
CDR3: CSVEGLRPGGGGQFF

V: TRBV19
D: TRBD2
size: NA
length: 13
J: TRBJ2-5
DNA: TGTGCCAGTACCAATGGGGGGGTTGAGACCCAGTACTTC
CDR3: CASTNGGVETQYF

V: TRBV11-2
D: TRBD1
size: NA
length: 15
J: TRBJ2-1
DNA: TGTGCCAGCAGCTTCAACGGACAGGGAAACAATGAGCAGTTCTTC
CDR3: CASSFNGQGNNEQFF

V: TRBV19
D: TRBD1
size: NA
length: 16
J: TRBJ1-1
DNA: TGTGCCAGTTGGGGGACAGGGGGGTTACTGAACACTGAAGCTTTCTTT
CDR3: CASWGTGGLLNTEAFF

V: TRBV10-3
D: TRBD1
size: NA
length: 13
J: TRBJ1-2
DNA: TGTGCCATCAGCCCCGGACAGGGCTATGGCTACACCTTC
CDR3: CAISPGQGYGYTF

V: TRBV6-6
D: TRBD1
size: NA
length: 15
J: TRBJ2-7
DNA: TGTGCCAGCAGAGCCCGGGACAGGGGTGCCCACGAGCAGTACTTC
CDR3: CASRARDRGAHEQYF

V: TRBV27
D: TRBD1
size: NA
length: 14
J: TRBJ2-7
DNA: TGTGCCAGCAGTTTAAAGGGGGCGTTGTACGAGCAGTACTTC
CDR3: CASSLKGALYEQYF

V: TRBV29-1
D: TRBD1
size: NA
length: 15
J: TRBJ1-1
DNA: TGCAGCGTTGAAGATCCGACAGGGTACGAGCCTGAAGCTTTCTTT
CDR3: CSVEDPTGYEPEAFF

V: TRBV27
D: NA
size: NA
length: 13
J: TRBJ2-7
DNA: TGTGCCAGCAGCCCGGACTTTTCCTACGAGCAGTACTTC
CDR3: CASSPDFSYEQYF

V: TRBV25-1
D: NA
size: NA
length: 12
J: TRBJ2-7
DNA: TGTGCCAGCAGTGAACAGGACTACGAGCAGTACTTC
CDR3: CASSEQDYEQYF

V: TRBV27
D: NA
size: NA
length: 17
J: TRBJ1-1
DNA: TGTGCCAGCAGTTTATCGGGGGGGATTTTGAGGAACACTGAAGCTTTCTTT
CDR3: CASSLSGGILRNTEAFF

V: TRBV19
D: NA
size: NA
length: 14
J: TRBJ1-1
DNA: TGTGCCAGTAGACTTGGACTCGGGGGCACTGAAGCTTTCTTT
CDR3: CASRLGLGGTEAFF

V: TRBV27
D: NA
size: NA
length: 14
J: TRBJ2-7
DNA: TGTGCCAGCAGTGGGACCGGGAGTCGCTACGAGCAGTACTTC
CDR3: CASSGTGSRYEQYF

V: TRBV29-1
D: NA
size: NA
length: 13
J: TRBJ2-5
DNA: TGCAGCGCAGGGAAACACGGGGGAGAGACCCAGTACTTC
CDR3: CSAGKHGGETQYF

V: TRBV5-1
D: TRBD2
size: NA
length: 15
J: TRBJ2-7
DNA: TGCGCCAGCAGCGGAGAACTAGCGGGGGCTGGGGAGCAGTACTTC
CDR3: CASSGELAGAGEQYF

V: TRBV30
D: TRBD1
size: NA
length: 12
J: TRBJ1-5
DNA: TGTGCCTGTTCCAGGGGGAATCAGCCCCAGCATTTT
CDR3: CACSRGNQPQHF

V: TRBV6-1
D: NA
size: NA
length: 13
J: TRBJ1-1
DNA: TGTGCCAGCAGTGAATATCCGAACACTGAAGCTTTCTTT
CDR3: CASSEYPNTEAFF

V: TRBV15
D: NA
size: NA
length: 13
J: TRBJ1-1
DNA: TGTGCCACCAGCAGGCGACCCGACGGTGAAGCTTTCTTT
CDR3: CATSRRPDGEAFF

V: TRBV4-2
D: TRBD2
size: NA
length: 15
J: TRBJ2-7
DNA: TGTGCCAGCAGCCAAGTAGCGGGAAGCTCCTACGAGCAGTACTTC
CDR3: CASSQVAGSSYEQYF

V: TRBV5-4
D: TRBD2
size: NA
length: 13
J: TRBJ2-5
DNA: TGTGCCAGCAGCCGGGACTATGGGGAGACCCAGTACTTC
CDR3: CASSRDYGETQYF

V: TRBV9
D: NA
size: NA
length: 15
J: TRBJ2-3
DNA: TGTGCCAGCACCGTAGGCGCTAGCAGCACAGATACGCAGTATTTT
CDR3: CASTVGASSTDTQYF

V: TRBV11-2
D: NA
size: NA
length: 16
J: TRBJ1-3
DNA: TGTGCCAGCAGCCTTCAGGTTAGACACTCTGGAAACACCATATATTTT
CDR3: CASSLQVRHSGNTIYF

V: TRBV28
D: NA
size: NA
length: 13
J: TRBJ1-5
DNA: TGTGCCAGCAGCCGATTGGGCAATCAGCCCCAGCATTTT
CDR3: CASSRLGNQPQHF

V: TRBV5-1
D: TRBD1
size: NA
length: 14
J: TRBJ2-5
DNA: TGCGCCAGCAGCTTCGCAGGGGGTTCGGAGACCCAGTACTTC
CDR3: CASSFAGGSETQYF

V: TRBV9
D: NA
size: NA
length: 12
J: TRBJ1-1
DNA: TGTGCCAGCAGCGGACAGGATACCGAAGCTTTCTTT
CDR3: CASSGQDTEAFF

V: TRBV29-1
D: TRBD1
size: few
length: 12
J: TRBJ1-2
DNA: TGCAGCGTCCATTTCGGACAGGGCGGCTACACCTTC
CDR3: CSVHFGQGGYTF

V: TRBV5-1
D: NA
size: NA
length: 13
J: TRBJ2-7
DNA: TGCGCCAGCAGCAAGGACGGGTCCTACGAGCAGTACTTC
CDR3: CASSKDGSYEQYF

V: TRBV10-1
D: NA
size: NA
length: 12
J: TRBJ2-3
DNA: TGCGCCAGCGGAATCGGACTGGCGGCGCAGTATTTT
CDR3: CASGIGLAAQYF

V: TRBV7-9
D: TRBD2
size: NA
length: 17
J: TRBJ2-5
DNA: TGTGCCAGCAGCTCGCAAAAAACCGGGACTAGCCAAGAGACCCAGTACTTC
CDR3: CASSSQKTGTSQETQYF

V: TRBV7-9
D: NA
size: NA
length: 14
J: TRBJ2-5
DNA: TGTGCCAGCAGCCCAGACAGGACCCAAGAGACCCAGTACTTC
CDR3: CASSPDRTQETQYF

V: TRBV30
D: NA
size: NA
length: 12
J: TRBJ2-1
DNA: TGTGCCTGGAGTGTTTCAGGGAGTGAGCAGTTCTTC
CDR3: CAWSVSGSEQFF

V: TRBV18
D: TRBD2
size: NA
length: 13
J: TRBJ2-7
DNA: TGTGCCAGCTCACGGGAGGGCGAGGGCGAGCAGTACTTC
CDR3: CASSREGEGEQYF

V: TRBV6-1
D: NA
size: once
length: 15
J: TRBJ2-7
DNA: TGTGCCAGCCTACCATACCCGGGGGTTTACTACGAGCAGTACTTC
CDR3: CASLPYPGVYYEQYF

V: TRBV11-2
D: NA
size: NA
length: 14
J: TRBJ1-1
DNA: TGTGCCAGCAGCGCCGCGGGCGGCAACACTGAAGCTTTCTTT
CDR3: CASSAAGGNTEAFF

V: TRBV18
D: NA
size: NA
length: 14
J: TRBJ1-1
DNA: TGTGCCAGCTCACCAGGAGGGATTGACACTGAAGCTTTCTTT
CDR3: CASSPGGIDTEAFF

V: TRBV19
D: NA
size: NA
length: 16
J: TRBJ1-1
DNA: TGTGCCAGTAGTATCAGGGGAGAGGTGTTGAACACTGAAGCTTTCTTT
CDR3: CASSIRGEVLNTEAFF

V: TRBV28
D: TRBD1
size: once
length: 13
J: TRBJ2-4
DNA: TGTGCCAGCAGTTTATGGACAGGGGACATTCAGTACTTC
CDR3: CASSLWTGDIQYF

V: TRBV10-3
D: NA
size: NA
length: 13
J: TRBJ2-1
DNA: TGTGCCATCAGTGAGTCCGGAGTTAATGAGCAGTTCTTC
CDR3: CAISESGVNEQFF

V: TRBV10-2
D: TRBD1
size: NA
length: 13
J: TRBJ1-1
DNA: TGCGCCAGCGAGAGGACAGGGGGCACTGAAGCTTTCTTT
CDR3: CASERTGGTEAFF

V: TRBV4-2
D: NA
size: once
length: 14
J: TRBJ1-1
DNA: TGTGCCAGCAGCCAAGTCGATTATAACACTGAAGCTTTCTTT
CDR3: CASSQVDYNTEAFF

V: TRBV28
D: NA
size: once
length: 24
J: TRBJ2-2
DNA: TGTGCCAGCAGTTTATCGACCATCGCCCCACGCACGCAGGATCACCCTGGCTATACCGGGGAGCTGTTTTTT
CDR3: CASSLSTIAPRTQDHPGYTGELFF

V: TRBV29-1
D: TRBD2
size: once
length: 14
J: TRBJ2-1
DNA: TGCAGCGTTGCTGGACTAGCGGGAGGCGATGAGCAGTTCTTC
CDR3: CSVAGLAGGDEQFF

V: TRBV6-6
D: NA
size: NA
length: 15
J: TRBJ2-3
DNA: TGTGCCAGCAGTTACTCAGGGGTTGGCACAGATACGCAGTATTTT
CDR3: CASSYSGVGTDTQYF

V: TRBV5-1
D: NA
size: NA
length: 13
J: TRBJ2-5
DNA: TGCGCCAGCAGGGCCAGCGGCGGGGAGACCCAGTACTTC
CDR3: CASRASGGETQYF

V: TRBV7-8
D: NA
size: NA
length: 13
J: TRBJ2-2
DNA: TGTGCCAGCAGCACCGCGAACACCGGGGAGCTGTTTTTT
CDR3: CASSTANTGELFF

V: TRBV23-1
D: NA
size: NA
length: 13
J: TRBJ1-1
DNA: TGCGCCAGCCTCTCCCCGGGAGGGACTGAAGCTTTCTTT
CDR3: CASLSPGGTEAFF

V: TRBV28
D: TRBD1
size: NA
length: 17
J: TRBJ1-1
DNA: TGTGCCAGCAGAGGCTGGACAGGGCAGAGCGTGAGAACTGAAGCTTTCTTT
CDR3: CASRGWTGQSVRTEAFF

V: TRBV6-1
D: NA
size: NA
length: 14
J: TRBJ2-1
DNA: TGTGCCAGCAGTTCCCGGACTATCGCCAATGAGCAGTTCTTC
CDR3: CASSSRTIANEQFF

V: TRBV4-1
D: TRBD2
size: NA
length: 19
J: TRBJ2-1
DNA: TGCGCCAGCAGCCTAGCGGGACTAGCGGGTACGGTTGGCTACAATGAGCAGTTCTTC
CDR3: CASSLAGLAGTVGYNEQFF

V: TRBV5-1
D: TRBD2
size: NA
length: 15
J: TRBJ2-7
DNA: TGCGCCAGCAGCTGGGGGACTAGCGGGTTCTACGAGCAGTACTTC
CDR3: CASSWGTSGFYEQYF